These T cell receptor beta chains were read from a single sample in a study of graft-versus-host responses after intestinal transplantation. Their target antigens are unknown. The table came from immunoSEQ multiplex PCR; TCRdb's copy has only in-frame clones and leaves some out. The data hold over 75,000 clones, with about 87% observed a single time. Sequencing was performed on unstimulated CD4+ T cells sorted from spleen or lymph node cells, taken before transplant. The receptors here all came from a human donor who was the organ donor for an intestinal transplant. Each CDR3 is given with its conserved first and last residue. The D gene is left open where the match is weak. Only some rows state a clone size, as once, few, many or a class for expanded clones.

cdr3_aa: CASSLIPEPGTGTGELFF; cdr3_nt: TGTGCCAGCAGCTTAATTCCTGAACCGGGGACAGGGACCGGGGAGCTGTTTTTT; d_call: TRBD1; j_call: TRBJ2-2; v_call: TRBV7-3; clone_size: -
cdr3_aa: CASSQDATGRANYGYTF; cdr3_nt: TGCGCCAGCAGCCAAGATGCCACAGGGAGGGCTAACTATGGCTACACCTTC; d_call: -; j_call: TRBJ1-2; v_call: TRBV4-1; clone_size: -
cdr3_aa: CASSLKAPRDRGRGSQYF; cdr3_nt: TGTGCCAGCAGTTTAAAGGCCCCCCGGGACAGGGGGCGCGGGTCCCAGTACTTC; d_call: TRBD1; j_call: TRBJ2-5; v_call: TRBV27; clone_size: -
cdr3_aa: CASRDTQETQYF; cdr3_nt: TGTGCCAGCAGAGACACTCAAGAGACCCAGTACTTC; d_call: -; j_call: TRBJ2-5; v_call: TRBV28; clone_size: -
cdr3_aa: CASSLEPDYGYTF; cdr3_nt: TGTGCCAGCAGCTTAGAGCCGGACTATGGCTACACCTTC; d_call: -; j_call: TRBJ1-2; v_call: TRBV7-9; clone_size: -
cdr3_aa: CASSQAGTVSSEQFF; cdr3_nt: TGTGCCAGCAGCCAAGCGGGGACAGTTAGCTCTGAGCAGTTCTTC; d_call: TRBD1; j_call: TRBJ2-1; v_call: TRBV14; clone_size: -
cdr3_aa: CASSHGQGTMSYTF; cdr3_nt: TGTGCCAGCAGCCACGGACAGGGGACTATGAGCTACACCTTC; d_call: TRBD1; j_call: TRBJ1-2; v_call: TRBV11-3; clone_size: -
cdr3_aa: CASSPLTGQGSGTEAFF; cdr3_nt: TGTGCCAGCTCACCACTTACAGGCCAGGGAAGTGGGACTGAAGCTTTCTTT; d_call: -; j_call: TRBJ1-1; v_call: TRBV18; clone_size: -
cdr3_aa: CASSLKSTGGTEAFF; cdr3_nt: TGTGCCAGCAGCTTGAAGTCGACAGGGGGCACTGAAGCTTTCTTT; d_call: TRBD1; j_call: TRBJ1-1; v_call: TRBV5-5; clone_size: -
cdr3_aa: CASRPLSGYNEQFF; cdr3_nt: TGCGCCAGCAGACCTTTGTCGGGGTACAATGAGCAGTTCTTC; d_call: -; j_call: TRBJ2-1; v_call: TRBV10-2; clone_size: -
cdr3_aa: CASRPGTGLMNTEAFF; cdr3_nt: TGTGCCAGCAGGCCCGGGACAGGGCTCATGAACACTGAAGCTTTCTTT; d_call: TRBD1; j_call: TRBJ1-1; v_call: TRBV28; clone_size: -
cdr3_aa: CASSLSQGDGYTF; cdr3_nt: TGTGCCAGCAGCTTGTCCCAGGGGGATGGCTACACCTTC; d_call: TRBD1; j_call: TRBJ1-2; v_call: TRBV5-4; clone_size: -
cdr3_aa: CASSRQGAYYGYTF; cdr3_nt: TGTGCCAGCAGCCGACAGGGGGCCTACTATGGCTACACCTTC; d_call: TRBD1; j_call: TRBJ1-2; v_call: TRBV5-8; clone_size: once
cdr3_aa: CASSGDSRNTGELFF; cdr3_nt: TGCGCCAGCAGCGGGGACAGTAGGAACACCGGGGAGCTGTTTTTT; d_call: TRBD1; j_call: TRBJ2-2; v_call: TRBV5-1; clone_size: -
cdr3_aa: CASSPSRLAAEAFF; cdr3_nt: TGTGCCAGCAGCCCTAGTCGCCTCGCGGCTGAAGCTTTCTTT; d_call: -; j_call: TRBJ1-1; v_call: TRBV7-9; clone_size: -
cdr3_aa: CAISEWDSGGTDTQYF; cdr3_nt: TGTGCCATCAGTGAGTGGGATTCGGGAGGCACAGATACGCAGTATTTT; d_call: -; j_call: TRBJ2-3; v_call: TRBV10-3; clone_size: -
cdr3_aa: CAISGSVQGVRETQYF; cdr3_nt: TGTGCCATCAGTGGAAGTGTACAGGGAGTCCGAGAGACCCAGTACTTC; d_call: -; j_call: TRBJ2-5; v_call: TRBV10-3; clone_size: few
cdr3_aa: CASSFYRADGNEQFF; cdr3_nt: TGCGCCAGCAGCTTCTACAGAGCTGATGGCAATGAGCAGTTCTTC; d_call: -; j_call: TRBJ2-1; v_call: TRBV5-1; clone_size: once
cdr3_aa: CASSTAGPPYEQYF; cdr3_nt: TGTGCCAGCAGCACAGCGGGGCCCCCCTACGAGCAGTACTTC; d_call: TRBD2; j_call: TRBJ2-7; v_call: TRBV7-8; clone_size: -
cdr3_aa: CASSQAGSSYNSPLHF; cdr3_nt: TGTGCCAGCAGTCAAGCCGGGAGCTCCTATAATTCACCCCTCCACTTT; d_call: -; j_call: TRBJ1-6; v_call: TRBV6-1; clone_size: few
cdr3_aa: CASSPGAEGNTEAFF; cdr3_nt: TGTGCCAGCAGCCCAGGGGCAGAGGGGAACACTGAAGCTTTCTTT; d_call: -; j_call: TRBJ1-1; v_call: TRBV28; clone_size: -
cdr3_aa: CASSQEVAGYSYEQYF; cdr3_nt: TGTGCCAGCAGCCAAGAGGTGGCAGGGTACTCCTACGAGCAGTACTTC; d_call: -; j_call: TRBJ2-7; v_call: TRBV4-2; clone_size: -
cdr3_aa: CATSRQGGADTQYF; cdr3_nt: TGTGCCACCAGCAGACAGGGGGGCGCAGATACGCAGTATTTT; d_call: -; j_call: TRBJ2-3; v_call: TRBV15; clone_size: once
cdr3_aa: CASSVAPAHNEQFF; cdr3_nt: TGTGCCAGCAGCGTAGCTCCCGCGCACAATGAGCAGTTCTTC; d_call: -; j_call: TRBJ2-1; v_call: TRBV9; clone_size: -
cdr3_aa: CASSSRGETQYF; cdr3_nt: TGTGCCAGCAGCTCCCGCGGAGAGACCCAGTACTTC; d_call: -; j_call: TRBJ2-5; v_call: TRBV7-2; clone_size: -
cdr3_aa: CASSETGGANTQYF; cdr3_nt: TGTGCCAGCAGTGAAACAGGGGGCGCGAATACGCAGTATTTT; d_call: TRBD1; j_call: TRBJ2-3; v_call: TRBV28; clone_size: -